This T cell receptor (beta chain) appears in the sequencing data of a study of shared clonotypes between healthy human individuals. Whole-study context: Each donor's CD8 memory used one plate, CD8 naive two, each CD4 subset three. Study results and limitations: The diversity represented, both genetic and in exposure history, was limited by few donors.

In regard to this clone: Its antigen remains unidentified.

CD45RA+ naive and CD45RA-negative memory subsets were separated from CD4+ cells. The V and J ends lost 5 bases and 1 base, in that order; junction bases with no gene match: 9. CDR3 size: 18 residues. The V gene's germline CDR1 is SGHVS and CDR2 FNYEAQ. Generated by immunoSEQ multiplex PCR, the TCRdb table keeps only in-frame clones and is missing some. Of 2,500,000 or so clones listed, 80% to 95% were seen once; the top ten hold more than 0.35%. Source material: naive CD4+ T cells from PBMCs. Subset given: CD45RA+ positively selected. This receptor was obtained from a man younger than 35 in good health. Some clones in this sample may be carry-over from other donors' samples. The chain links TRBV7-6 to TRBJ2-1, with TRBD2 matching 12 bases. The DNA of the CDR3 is TGTGCCAGCAGCCGGACTAGCGGGACCTCATTATCCTACAATGAGCAGTTCTTC. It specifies CASSRTSGTSLSYNEQFF.